These 13 T cell receptor beta chains share one sample of origin, sequenced in a study of identical twins (dated by TCRdb to about 2016). The library was made by 5' RACE. Sequencing was carried out with an Illumina HiSeq 2000. The public reads were reanalyzed by TCRdb: fastp trimming at Q25, MiXCR alignment, in-frame beta chains only. Under each unique CDR3 protein, matching rows form one entry showing the most common genes and DNA. The sample table holds 450,000 or so distinct CDR3 sequences, of which approximately 17% were seen once. The ten biggest clones cover about 12% of the sample. Sequencing used naive T cells sorted from blood. The cell subset or site label here, explained by the study, means: cells isolated with a human naive T-cell isolation kit. These receptors originate from a man in his fifties or sixties in good health.

This clonotype was observed at least ten times. The J gene is TRBJ1-2, the V gene TRBV10-3, with 8 bases fitting TRBD1. The junction had 17 bases not matched to a gene; V was cut back by 8 bases and J by 0 bases. The CDR3 is 18 residues long. CDR1 is ENHRY, CDR2 SYGVKD, per germline. CDR3 region: CAIPRTLDRASANYGYTF. CDR3 bases: TGTGCCATCCCTCGAACCCTGGACAGGGCGTCAGCTAACTATGGCTACACCTTC.

V is TRBV5-1 and J is TRBJ2-3; TRBD1 aligns across 10 bases. The germline V gene has CDR1 SGHRS and CDR2 YFSETQ. This CDR3 comprises 15 residues. With 4 bases clipped from V and 4 bases from J, the junction kept 6 bases outside the gene matches. CDR3 protein: CASSVAGQGPDTQYF. CDR3 DNA: TGCGCCAGCAGCGTCGCGGGACAGGGGCCAGATACGCAGTATTTT.

There are a few counts of this clonotype. The J gene is TRBJ1-2, the V gene TRBV11-2; 7 bases agree with TRBD1. The CDR3 spans 14 residues. The trim removed 5 bases at V and 4 bases at J, leaving 7 bases unmatched. From germline, CDR1 is SGHAT and CDR2 FQNNGV. DNA of the CDR3: TGTGCCAGCAGCCCAGGGGGTGTGCGCTATGGCTACACCTTC. Amino acids: CASSPGGVRYGYTF.

This clonotype was seen a handful of times. The gene calls are TRBV5-1 and TRBJ2-1, with TRBD2 matching 7 bases. The CDR3 covers 15 residues. From germline, CDR1 is SGHRS and CDR2 YFSETQ. Trimming cost V 4 bases and J 3 bases; bases outside gene matches: 7. CDR3: CASSITSGDYNEQFF. The CDR3 bases are TGCGCCAGCAGCATTACGAGCGGGGACTACAATGAGCAGTTCTTC.

This clonotype appeared many times. The chain combines TRBV7-8 with TRBJ1-5, with D hard to call. The CDR3 spans 14 residues. Germline V CDR1 and CDR2: SGHVS, FQNEAQ. V lost 5 bases, J lost 0 bases, and 8 bases lay in between. The CDR3 bases are TGTGCCAGCAGCCACCAATCTAGCAATCAGCCCCAGCATTTT. It is translated as CASSHQSSNQPQHF.

This clonotype showed up many times. V usage is TRBV20-1 and J usage is TRBJ2-1, with 7 positions matching TRBD1. Germline V gene sequence: CDR1 DFQATT, CDR2 SNEGSKA (reference sequence). J was trimmed by 3 bases and V by 0 bases; bases with no gene match: 5. The CDR3 spans 15 residues. The CDR3 loop is CSARDPTGYYNEQFF. In DNA, the CDR3 is TGCAGTGCTAGAGATCCGACAGGGTACTACAATGAGCAGTTCTTC.

A few counts support this clonotype. CDR3 residues: CASSARGGSTDTQYF. The CDR3 DNA follows: TGTGCCAGCAGTGCGCGGGGGGGAAGCACAGATACGCAGTATTTT. This chain uses TRBV6-1 with TRBJ2-3, with 9 nucleotides matching TRBD2. J was trimmed by 0 bases and V by 4 bases; bases with no gene match: 2. The CDR3 is 15 residues long. Germline V gene data show CDR1 as MNHNS and CDR2 as SASEGT.

Many counts were recorded for this clonotype. The rearrangement links TRBV7-2 to TRBJ2-5, with 12 nucleotides matching TRBD2. Per germline, CDR1 SGHTA and CDR2 FQGNSA. The CDR3 length is 18 residues. J was trimmed by 2 bases and V by 2 bases; bases with no gene match: 9. This CDR3 is CASSLSASGGARQETQYF. The CDR3, as DNA: TGTGCCAGCAGCTTATCCGCTAGCGGGGGGGCCAGGCAAGAGACCCAGTACTTC.

The V and J genes are TRBV28 and TRBJ2-3; 8 bases line up with TRBD2. J was trimmed by 6 bases and V by 6 bases; bases with no gene match: 11. Germline V gene lookup returns CDR1 MDHEN and CDR2 SYDVKM. The CDR3 sequence is 15 residues long. The CDR3 DNA reads TGTGCCAGCAGCCCTAATAGCGGGGCGGGGGATACGCAGTATTTT. It translates to CASSPNSGAGDTQYF.

This clonotype has only a few counts. The J gene is TRBJ2-1, the V gene TRBV5-1; 10 nucleotides agree with TRBD2. The J segment lost 1 base and the V segment lost 6 bases, leaving 4 bases of the junction unmatched. CDR1 and CDR2 (germline): SGHRS, YFSETQ. The CDR3 contains 15 residues. The DNA of the CDR3 is TGCGCCAGCACCAAAGCGGGGGGGTCCTACAATGAGCAGTTCTTC. It translates to CASTKAGGSYNEQFF.

The chain joins TRBV5-1 to TRBJ2-7; no definite D call. Germline V gene lookup returns CDR1 SGHRS and CDR2 YFSETQ. This CDR3 comprises 14 residues. V shed 4 bases and J shed 2 bases, with 13 bases lying between them. The CDR3 loop reads CASSPSPTAYEQYF. The CDR3 DNA follows: TGCGCCAGCAGCCCCTCCCCGACTGCCTACGAGCAGTACTTC.

The genes are TRBV29-1 and TRBJ2-1; 7 bases map to TRBD2. Trimming cost V 4 bases and J 4 bases; bases outside gene matches: 4. The CDR3 length is 13 residues. Per germline, CDR1 SQVTM and CDR2 ANQGSEA. CDR3 DNA sequence: TGCAGCGTTGGCGGGAGTCGTTACAATGAGCAGTTCTTC. Amino acid sequence: CSVGGSRYNEQFF.

This chain connects TRBV5-5 to TRBJ2-5, with 10 bases fitting TRBD2. CDR3 length: 14 residues. Per the germline V gene, CDR1 is SGHKS and CDR2 is YYEKEE (reference sequence). V gave up 4 bases and J gave up 3 bases; unmatched junction bases: 3. Written as DNA, the CDR3 is TGTGCCAGCAGCACCCTAGCGGGGGAAGAGACCCAGTACTTC. It encodes CASSTLAGEETQYF.